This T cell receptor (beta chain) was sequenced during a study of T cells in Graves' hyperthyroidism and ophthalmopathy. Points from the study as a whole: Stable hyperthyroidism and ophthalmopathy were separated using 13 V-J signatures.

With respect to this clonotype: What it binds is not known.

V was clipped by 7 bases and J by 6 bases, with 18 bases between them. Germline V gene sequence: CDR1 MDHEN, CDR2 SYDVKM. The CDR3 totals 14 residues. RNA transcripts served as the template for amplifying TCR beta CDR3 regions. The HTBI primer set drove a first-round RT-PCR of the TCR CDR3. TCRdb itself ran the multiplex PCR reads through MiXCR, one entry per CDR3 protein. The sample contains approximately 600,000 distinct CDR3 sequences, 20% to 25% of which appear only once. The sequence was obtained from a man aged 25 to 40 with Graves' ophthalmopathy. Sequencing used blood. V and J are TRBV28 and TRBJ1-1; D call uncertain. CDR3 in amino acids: CASTISRVGAEAFF. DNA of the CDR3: TGTGCCAGCACCATATCGAGGGTCGGGGCTGAAGCTTTCTTT.